This T cell receptor beta chain was profiled in a study of T-cell memory formation after mild COVID-19. This clonotype turned up a few times. In TCRdb, the 5' RACE reads were re-called with MiXCR into one record per CDR3 protein. Of 180,000 or so distinct CDR3 sequences in the sample, around 10% were seen once. The clonotype was recovered from a young man who had mild COVID-19 (a few samples of this study predate the infection). Cell type and time point are not known. Material: PBMCs or a T cell subset sorted from them (not recorded which).

CDR3 loop: CASSEGSQGPEAFF. The CDR3, as DNA: TGCGCCAGCAGCGAGGGATCACAGGGGCCTGAAGCTTTCTTT. The chain has TRBV5-1 and TRBJ1-1; 7 bases agree with TRBD1. The CDR3 contains 14 residues. V shed 4 bases, J shed 6 bases, and the junction held 9 bases outside the gene matches. Germline CDR1 reads SGHRS; CDR2 reads YFSETQ.